Presented here are 18 T cell receptor beta chains from one specimen sequenced in a study of T cell responses to AZD1222 COVID-19 vaccine. Clones were read by immunoSEQ multiplex PCR, and TCRdb kept only the in-frame ones, dropping some. The sample consists of 95,000 to 150,000 clones, approximately 90% of them appearing once. The sample here was peripheral blood, taken on day 0 of AZD1222 vaccination. The receptors stem from an adult in good health.

The chain recombines TRBV9 with TRBJ2-5; 9 nucleotides line up with TRBD2. The trim removed 0 bases at V and 5 bases at J, leaving 14 bases unmatched. CDR1 and CDR2 from the germline V gene are SGDLS and YYNGEE. The CDR3 runs to 18 residues. In DNA, the CDR3 is TGTGCCAGCAGCGTAGGGCGAGCTGCGGGAGGGTTTGTGGAGACCCAGTACTTC. Its protein is CASSVGRAAGGFVETQYF.

This chain connects TRBV29-1 to TRBJ2-5; possibly TRBD2 for D (6 bases). The CDR3 is made up of 14 amino acids. Germline V gives CDR1 SQVTM, CDR2 ANQGSEA. Trimming removed 2 bases from V and 5 bases from J, with 15 bases in between. Written as DNA, the CDR3 is TGCAGCGTTGAATTACAGCAGAGCGGGGAGACCCAGTACTTC. As protein: CSVELQQSGETQYF. Drawing the rest from reference TRBV29-1 and TRBJ2-5, the complete variable domain is SAVISQKPSRDICQRGTSLTIQCQVDSQVTMMFWYRQQPGQSLTLIATANQGSEATYESGFVIDKFPISRPNLTFSTLTVSNMSPEDSSIYLCSVELQQSGETQYFGPGTRLLVL.

The CDR3 nucleotides read TGTGCCAGCAGCCAAGGAACAGGGTCCCTCCTACGGCAGTACTTC. This encodes CASSQGTGSLLRQYF. This chain connects TRBV3-1 (or the pseudogene TRBV3-2) to TRBJ2-7, with D maybe TRBD1 (6 bases). The V gene's germline CDR1 is LGHDT and CDR2 YNNKEL (reference sequence). The CDR3 sequence is 15 residues long. V was cut by 1 base and J by 9 bases, with 19 bases left in between.

This chain connects TRBV18 to TRBJ1-1; unclear D gene. The V end was cut by 3 bases, the J end by 1 base, with 6 bases between. The germline CDR1 and CDR2 sequences are KGHSH and LQKENI. The CDR3 is 13 residues long. The chain's CDR3 is CASSPLQNTEAFF. As DNA, the CDR3 is TGTGCCAGCTCACCGTTACAGAACACTGAAGCTTTCTTT.

The chain has TRBV19 and TRBJ1-5; D is ambiguous. The CDR3 totals 13 residues. Per germline, CDR1 LNHDA and CDR2 SQIVND (reference sequence). Trimming left V 8 bases short and J 7 bases short, with 15 bases between. CDR3 protein: CASSGSGRQPQHF. The CDR3 DNA sequence: TGTGCCAGTTCTGGGTCAGGTAGGCAGCCCCAGCATTTT.

The rearrangement uses TRBV7-2 and TRBJ2-7, with 8 bases lining up with TRBD2. There are 15 residues in the CDR3. Trimming took 1 base from V and 1 from J; bases not matched to a gene: 3. Germline V gene data show CDR1 as SGHTA and CDR2 as FQGNSA. CDR3 loop: CASSLVSSGSYEQYF. The CDR3 DNA follows: TGTGCCAGCAGCTTAGTGTCTAGCGGGTCCTACGAGCAGTACTTC.

This clone has more than one count but fewer than ten. This sequence joins TRBV21-1 and TRBJ1-1. TRBV21-1 is a pseudogene. The CDR3 totals 15 residues. CDR3 nucleotide sequence: TGTGCCAGCAGCAAAACAGCGACGGCGAACACTGAAGCTTTCTTT. Translating it yields CASSKTATANTEAFF.

The chain has TRBV27 and TRBJ2-7; D is possibly TRBD2 (7 bases). Trimming removed 3 bases from V and 5 bases from J, with 14 bases in between. Germline loops: CDR1 MNHEY, CDR2 SMNVEV (reference sequence). The CDR3 spans 14 residues. The CDR3 DNA follows: TGTGCCAGCAGTTTTGGGGGGGCCGGAGACGAGCAGTACTTC. It translates to CASSFGGAGDEQYF.

The chain has TRBV6-5 and TRBJ2-2; D is ambiguous. Germline V lookup: CDR1 MNHEY, CDR2 SVGAGI. There are 12 residues in the CDR3. The V end lost 9 bases, the J end lost 0 bases, and 5 bases lay between the germline ends. The CDR3 sequence: CARPPNTGELFF. Here the CDR3 DNA reads TGTGCCAGGCCGCCGAACACCGGGGAGCTGTTTTTT.

The CDR3 DNA reads TGTGCCACCAGTCCCGGGGGGAACGAGCAGTACTTC. This gives the protein CATSPGGNEQYF. The chain has TRBV24-1 and TRBJ2-7, with 7 positions matching TRBD2. CDR1 is KGHDR, CDR2 SFDVKD, per germline. This CDR3 comprises 12 residues. After removal of 6 bases from V and 5 bases from J, the junction contained 3 bases not matched to a gene.

The chain uses TRBV28 and TRBJ1-6, with a possible D match to TRBD1 (6 bases). CDR1 MDHEN and CDR2 SYDVKM come from the germline V gene. V was trimmed by 5 bases and J by 7 bases, leaving 12 bases between them. The CDR3 contains 14 residues. The CDR3 loop reads CASSRGAKNSPLHF. The CDR3 coding sequence is TGTGCCAGCAGTCGGGGGGCGAAAAATTCACCCCTCCACTTT.

The chain links TRBV5-1 to TRBJ2-7; 13 nucleotides line up with TRBD2. Germline CDR1 reads SGHRS; CDR2 reads YFSETQ. J gave up 1 base and V 3 bases, and 4 bases lay outside the gene matches. CDR3 length: 16 amino acids. The CDR3 bases are TGCGCCAGCAGCTACGGGACTAGCGGGGAGTCCTACGAGCAGTACTTC. Protein sequence: CASSYGTSGESYEQYF.

The chain links TRBV9 to TRBJ1-3; 7 nucleotides line up with TRBD1. From germline, CDR1 is SGDLS and CDR2 YYNGEE. The length of the CDR3 is 16 residues. J was trimmed by 7 bases and V by 4 bases; bases with no gene match: 14. In DNA, the CDR3 is TGTGCCAGCAGCTTGAACGGGGACAGCACCGGGAACACCATATATTTT. As protein: CASSLNGDSTGNTIYF.

The chain links TRBV29-1 to TRBJ1-4, with D possibly TRBD1 on 5 matching bases. The CDR3 is 14 residues long. Trimming took off 5 bases at V and 7 bases at J, with 17 bases between the two ends. The germline CDR1 and CDR2 sequences are SQVTM and ANQGSEA. The CDR3 DNA sequence: TGCAGCGTTCTGTCTGGATCAGGGTTTGAAAAACTGTTTTTT. It encodes CSVLSGSGFEKLFF.

J is TRBJ1-1 and V is TRBV7-8; 7 bases agree with TRBD1. CDR3 size: 15 residues. The germline gives CDR1 SGHVS, CDR2 FQNEAQ. V lost 0 bases and J lost 0; bases outside the gene matches: 1. CDR3 amino acids: CASSLAGQMNTEAFF. CDR3 DNA: TGTGCCAGCAGCTTAGCGGGACAGATGAACACTGAAGCTTTCTTT.

The chain carries TRBV6-1 and TRBJ2-1, with D perhaps matching TRBD2 (5 bases). CDR1 and CDR2 (germline): MNHNS, SASEGT. Trimming removed 2 bases from V and 0 bases from J, with 8 bases in between. CDR3 length: 15 amino acids. CDR3 coding DNA: TGTGCCAGCAGTGAACAGAGCGGCTCCTACAATGAGCAGTTCTTC. Protein sequence: CASSEQSGSYNEQFF.

The genes are TRBV7-2 and TRBJ1-2, with a possible D match to TRBD1 (5 bases). The germline V and J ends were trimmed by 4 bases and 8 bases, with 20 bases remaining between them. Per the germline V gene, CDR1 is SGHTA and CDR2 is FQGNSA. The CDR3 sequence is 15 residues long. Here the CDR3 DNA reads TGTGCCAGCAGCTCTATCCGGAGGGGTTTGGAGGGCTACACCTTC. Translation: CASSSIRRGLEGYTF.

The gene calls are TRBV27 and TRBJ2-7, with D perhaps matching TRBD2 (5 bases). The CDR3 covers 12 residues. Germline-derived CDR1 and CDR2 are MNHEY and SMNVEV (reference sequence). V lost 3 bases to trimming and J lost 3 bases, with 6 bases between them. The CDR3 sequence is CASSFGGYEQYF. The CDR3 nucleotides read TGTGCCAGCAGTTTTGGAGGCTACGAGCAGTACTTC.